The 31 T cell receptor beta chains presented below share a single source sample, sequenced in a study of molecular identifiers for immune sequencing clone quantification (dated by TCRdb to the late 2010s). The protocol used for the library was PCR. Data came from a NextSeq 500. TCRdb reran the public reads through fastp at Q25 and MiXCR, keeping productive beta chains. Duplicate CDR3 protein sequences are folded into a single record with the most common DNA and genes. The sample table shows fewer than 350,000 distinct CDR3 sequences, and roughly a quarter are seen once. Approximately 0.74% of the sample lies in the top ten. Sequencing used naive CD8+ T cells from blood, with Jurkat cell RNA spiked in. What the cell subset or site label conveys for this sample: FACS-sorted CD8+CD4-CCR7+CD45RA+ naive T cells. These receptors all stem from a human donor in good health. Some libraries in this study had Jurkat cell RNA spiked in.

J is TRBJ2-5 and V is TRBV7-3; 14 nucleotides agree with TRBD2. This CDR3 has 17 amino acids. Germline lookup yields CDR1 SGHTA and CDR2 FQGTGA. V lost 5 bases to trimming and J lost 2 bases; unmatched junction nucleotides: 7. CDR3 DNA: TGTGCCAGCAGCGCCGGGACTAGCGGGAGTGCACAAGAGACCCAGTACTTC. As protein: CASSAGTSGSAQETQYF.

This clonotype appeared many times. The chain is built from TRBV7-2 and TRBJ2-7; 10 nucleotides match TRBD2. CDR3 length: 15 amino acids. CDR1 SGHTA and CDR2 FQGNSA come from the germline V gene. With 8 bases clipped from V and 3 bases from J, the junction kept 10 bases outside the gene matches. CDR3 bases: TGTGCCAGCTCGCCTACTAGCGGGGCCCGCTACGAGCAGTACTTC. Its protein product is CASSPTSGARYEQYF.

This clonotype was detected many times. V is TRBV4-3 and J is TRBJ2-7; D unclear. CDR1 is LGHNA and CDR2 is YSLEER in the germline V gene. Trimming removed 0 bases at V and 3 bases at J, with 9 bases between. The CDR3 loop spans 14 amino acids. The CDR3 nucleotides are TGCGCCAGCAGCCAAGACGGTGGGGTCTACGAGCAGTACTTC. Residues: CASSQDGGVYEQYF.

This clonotype was observed many times. CDR3 loop: CSARDQTGTYTEAFF. The CDR3 DNA reads as TGCAGTGCTAGAGATCAGACAGGGACATACACTGAAGCTTTCTTT. The chain recombines TRBV20-1 with TRBJ1-1; 7 nucleotides line up with TRBD1. CDR1 is DFQATT and CDR2 is SNEGSKA in the germline V gene (reference sequence). The CDR3 is made up of 15 amino acids. J was trimmed by 3 bases and V by 0 bases; bases with no gene match: 7.

This clonotype was recorded at least ten times. The chain combines TRBV12-3 or TRBV12-4 with TRBJ1-4; no clear D gene. Trimming removed 4 bases from V and 5 bases from J, with 14 bases in between. CDR3 length: 15 amino acids. The CDR3 region has the DNA TGTGCCAGCAGTTACGGGATGGCCGGGAATGAAAAACTGTTTTTT. Protein product: CASSYGMAGNEKLFF.

This clonotype came up a few times. The chain joins TRBV4-3 to TRBJ2-2; D is unresolved. The germline gives CDR1 LGHNA, CDR2 YSLEER. This CDR3 contains 19 residues. V lost 0 bases, J lost 4 bases, and 21 bases lay in between. CDR3 coding DNA: TGCGCCAGCAGCCAAGAGTCGCTAAGCTTGATAGTATCCACCGGGGAGCTGTTTTTT. Protein sequence: CASSQESLSLIVSTGELFF.

There are many counts of this clonotype. The chain employs TRBV6-5 and TRBJ1-1; 9 nucleotides match TRBD1. This CDR3 is 15 amino acids long. In germline, CDR1 is MNHEY, CDR2 SVGAGI. J was trimmed by 11 bases and V by 2 bases; bases with no gene match: 12. The CDR3 spells CASSYIPGQGPEAFF. CDR3 nucleotide sequence: TGTGCCAGCAGTTACATACCGGGACAGGGTCCGGAGGCTTTCTTT.

This clonotype was detected only a few times. CDR3 sequence: CAWSGLGVNTEAFF. CDR3 DNA sequence: TGTGCCTGGAGTGGTTTAGGGGTGAACACTGAAGCTTTCTTT. The chain carries TRBV30 and TRBJ1-1; a possible D gene is TRBD1 (5 bases). The germline V and J ends were trimmed by 1 base and 0 bases, with 9 bases remaining between them. The CDR3 runs 14 residues. Germline CDR1 and CDR2: GTSNPN and SVGIG (reference sequence). Full variable domain (outside the CDR3, taken from reference TRBV30 and TRBJ1-1): SQTIHQWPATLVQPVGSPLSLECTVEGTSNPNLYWYRQAAGRGLQLLFYSVGIGQISSEVPQNLSASRPQDRQFILSSKKLLLSDSGFYLCAWSGLGVNTEAFFGQGTRLTVV.

The sample holds a few counts of this clonotype. The rearrangement joins TRBV4-1 to TRBJ2-7; 8 nucleotides match TRBD1. This CDR3 comprises 15 residues. Germline lookup yields CDR1 MGHRA and CDR2 YSYEKL. Trimming at V came to 1 base and at J to 4 bases, leaving 6 bases not matched to a gene. This CDR3 reads CASSQARQGSYEQYF. The CDR3 coding sequence is TGCGCCAGCAGCCAAGCCCGACAGGGGTCGTACGAGCAGTACTTC.

This clonotype was found a few times. The chain is built from TRBV30 and TRBJ2-2, with 7 bases that match TRBD1. Germline V lookup: CDR1 GTSNPN, CDR2 SVGIG (reference sequence). The CDR3 runs 12 residues. With V trimmed by 4 bases and J by 5 bases, 1 base remained unmatched. The CDR3 DNA sequence: TGTGCCTGGAACAGGGGAACCGGGGAGCTGTTTTTT. It is translated as CAWNRGTGELFF.

This clonotype has just a few counts. The conserved final phenylalanine or tryptophan is absent from the CDR3, which likely points to a read error. V is TRBV9 and J is TRBJ2-7; TRBD1 matches 7 bases. CDR1 SGDLS and CDR2 YYNGEE come from the germline V gene. CDR3 length equals 15 residues. V shed 0 bases, J shed 2 bases, and the junction held 5 bases outside the gene matches. CDR3 coding DNA: TGTGCCAGCAGCGTAGGACAGGGTACCGCCTACGAGCAGTACCTC. Its translation: CASSVGQGTAYEQYL.

As to this clonotype: Just one base apart from a much larger clone, this may be a read error. J is TRBJ1-3 and V is TRBV4-3; 7 nucleotides match TRBD1. In germline, CDR1 is LGHNA, CDR2 YSLEER. This CDR3 has 16 residues. The CDR3 DNA is TGCGCCAGCAGCCAAGCCGGGACAGTCTCTGGAAACACCATAAATTTT. Protein product: CASSQAGTVSGNTINF.

This clonotype has a count of ten or more. V usage is TRBV4-3 and J usage is TRBJ1-5; the match to TRBD1 covers 7 bases. Germline V lookup: CDR1 LGHNA, CDR2 YSLEER. The CDR3 has 17 amino acids. The V segment lost 0 bases and the J segment 6 bases; nucleotides outside the gene matches: 11. The DNA for the CDR3 is TGCGCCAGCAGCCAAGATAGGACAGGTAATACTCGTCAGCCCCAGCATTTT. Translating gives CASSQDRTGNTRQPQHF.

V gene TRBV9 combines with J gene TRBJ2-5, with TRBD2 matching 11 bases. Germline lookup yields CDR1 SGDLS and CDR2 YYNGEE. This CDR3 is built from 15 residues. V was pared by 10 bases and J by 5 bases, with 13 bases of the junction left unmatched. The DNA of the CDR3 is TGTGCCGGCGGGTTGACTAGCGGGATTAAGGAGACCCAGTACTTC. It specifies CAGGLTSGIKETQYF.

Concerning this clonotype: This clone may be a read error of a much larger clone one base away. CDR3 residues: CSSSPGQYTEAFF. CDR3 nucleotide sequence: TGCTCCAGCAGCCCAGGACAGTACACTGAAGCTTTCTTT. This chain joins TRBV5-1 and TRBJ1-1; the D gene is possibly TRBD1 (6 bases). The CDR3 length is 13 residues. CDR1 and CDR2 from the germline V gene are SGHRS and YFSETQ.

This clonotype was detected a few times. This chain uses TRBV5-4 with TRBJ2-7; 11 bases map to TRBD2. Germline V gene data show CDR1 as SGHNT and CDR2 as YYREEE (reference sequence). The CDR3 is made up of 16 amino acids. V was clipped by 3 bases and J by 7 bases; unmatched bases: 12. CDR3: CASSSGLAELFEEQYF. For the CDR3, the DNA is TGTGCCAGCAGCTCGGGACTAGCGGAGCTGTTCGAGGAGCAGTACTTC.

The chain is built from TRBV4-3 and TRBJ2-3; 9 bases map to TRBD1. V lost 0 bases to trimming and J lost 1 base; unmatched junction nucleotides: 5. There are 17 residues in the CDR3. Per the germline V gene, CDR1 is LGHNA and CDR2 is YSLEER. CDR3 DNA sequence: TGCGCCAGCAGCCAAGATCCCGACAGGGGGGGCACAGATACGCAGTATTTT. Amino acids: CASSQDPDRGGTDTQYF.

The V gene is TRBV19, the J gene TRBJ2-2; 8 bases are shared with TRBD1. The germline gives CDR1 LNHDA, CDR2 SQIVND (reference sequence). This CDR3 spans 15 amino acids. The V gene end was trimmed by 3 bases and the J gene end by 4 bases; junction bases not matched to a gene: 4. The chain's CDR3 is CASSIGTGTTGELFF. CDR3 nucleotide sequence: TGTGCCAGTAGTATTGGGACAGGCACCACCGGGGAGCTGTTTTTT.

The sample holds many counts of this clonotype. The chain links TRBV4-1 to TRBJ2-3; D gene ambiguous. CDR1 and CDR2 from the germline V gene are MGHRA and YSYEKL. The CDR3 sequence is 14 residues long. The V end lost 3 bases, the J end lost 4 bases, and 11 bases lay between the germline ends. The CDR3 nucleotides are TGCGCCAGCAGCCAGGGCGGTTCTCCAGATACGCAGTATTTT. It encodes CASSQGGSPDTQYF.

This clonotype was detected many times. The chain has TRBV3-1 and TRBJ2-3; the match to TRBD2 covers 7 bases. This CDR3 region has 12 residues. Germline lookup yields CDR1 LGHDT and CDR2 YNNKEL (reference sequence). V lost 5 bases to trimming and J lost 7 bases; unmatched junction nucleotides: 3. CDR3 amino acids: CASSGLDNTQYF. The CDR3 DNA sequence: TGTGCCAGCAGCGGACTAGATAATACGCAGTATTTT.

This clonotype was counted ten times or more. The chain carries TRBV2 and TRBJ1-5; no clear D. Per germline, CDR1 SNHLY and CDR2 FYNNEI. V was trimmed by 5 bases and J by 4 bases, leaving 15 bases between them. This CDR3 has 15 residues. CDR3 nucleotides: TGTGCCAGCAGTCCCCGCAACGGGAGAAATCAGCCCCAGCATTTT. Protein: CASSPRNGRNQPQHF.

On this clonotype itself: This could be a read error, since a much larger clone is one nucleotide away. The chain couples TRBV6-2 or TRBV6-3 to TRBJ1-5; D remains ambiguous. CDR1 and CDR2 (germline): MNHEY, SVGEGT. There are 14 residues in the CDR3. In nucleotides, the CDR3 is TGTACCAGCAGCCCCAGCTGGAGTGATCAGCCCCAGCATTTT. This gives the protein CTSSPSWSDQPQHF.

There are many counts of this clonotype. The chain is built from TRBV7-9 and TRBJ1-2; TRBD1 is a possible D gene (5 bases). The V end was cut by 5 bases, the J end by 8 bases, with 18 bases between. Germline CDR1 SEHNR, CDR2 FQNEAQ (reference sequence). This CDR3 is 14 amino acids long. CDR3 in DNA: TGTGCCAGCAGCGCCACAGGACCGACTCACGGCTACACCTTC. As protein: CASSATGPTHGYTF.

As concerns this clonotype: A read error may be the cause here, since a much bigger clone is one base away. The V and J genes are TRBV4-3 and TRBJ1-1; no reliable D call. CDR1 and CDR2 (germline): LGHNA, YSLEER. Trimming removed 3 bases at V and 4 bases at J, with 15 bases between. The CDR3 contains 15 residues. CDR3 nucleotides: TGCGCCAGCAGCCATAATAGACTTTCTGGCACTGAAGCTTTCTTT. It is translated as CASSHNRLSGTEAFF.

The sample holds many counts of this clonotype. The chain carries TRBV5-4 and TRBJ2-3; a possible D gene is TRBD1 (6 bases). The V end was cut by 4 bases, the J end by 2 bases, with 14 bases between. The CDR3 spans 15 residues. Looked up from germline, CDR1 is SGHNT and CDR2 is YYREEE (reference sequence). The CDR3 DNA is TGTGCCAGCAGCCTTCTGGGGGCAGACACAGATACGCAGTATTTT. Residues: CASSLLGADTDTQYF.

The chain employs TRBV21-1 and TRBJ1-3. TRBV21-1 is noted as a pseudogene. This CDR3 contains 12 residues. The CDR3 DNA is TGTGCCAGCAGCAATAGGAGAAACACCATATATTTT. Its translation: CASSNRRNTIYF.

This clonotype has just a few counts. The chain recombines TRBV4-2 with TRBJ2-1; no clear D. Germline lookup yields CDR1 LGHNA and CDR2 YNFKEQ. V dropped 0 bases and J dropped 9 bases, with 15 bases sitting between them. This CDR3 has 15 residues. CDR3 sequence: CASSQDPLSRAEQFF. The CDR3 DNA follows: TGTGCCAGCAGCCAAGATCCCCTTTCAAGGGCTGAGCAGTTCTTC.

Details on this clonotype: A much larger clone differs from this one at a single base, so this may be a read error. This CDR3 fails to terminate in the conserved phenylalanine or tryptophan, so it likely reflects a read error. J is TRBJ1-1 and V is TRBV7-8; tentatively, D is TRBD1 (5 bases). This CDR3 has 15 amino acids. The V end lost 4 bases, the J end lost 2 bases, and 14 bases lay between the germline ends. Germline assignment: CDR1 SGHVS and CDR2 FQNEAQ. Here the CDR3 reads CASSSRSWGNTEAFC. The CDR3 DNA is TGTGCCAGCAGCTCTCGGTCCTGGGGCAACACTGAAGCTTTCTGT.

This clonotype was seen ten or more times. The rearrangement links TRBV6-5 to TRBJ2-7, with 7 nucleotides matching TRBD1. After removal of 6 bases from V and 2 bases from J, the junction contained 4 bases not matched to a gene. CDR1 is MNHEY, CDR2 SVGAGI, per germline. This CDR3 region has 13 residues. This CDR3 is CASRSTGTYEQYF. The CDR3 DNA reads TGTGCCAGCAGATCGACAGGGACCTACGAGCAGTACTTC.

With regard to this clonotype: This clone may be a read error of a much larger clone one base away. No conserved phenylalanine or tryptophan ends this CDR3, so it is likely a read error. The chain carries TRBV5-3 and TRBJ2-7; 7 bases are a match to TRBD1. TRBV5-3 is classed as an ORF, of uncertain function. The CDR3 extends over 15 amino acids. With 8 bases clipped from V and 2 bases from J, the junction kept 13 bases outside the gene matches. The CDR3 DNA follows: TGTGCCAGCTCCACCACAGGGGTATTCACCTACGAGCAGTACTCC. Translating gives CASSTTGVFTYEQYS.

In this sample, this clonotype turned up a few times. The rearrangement uses TRBV12-3 or TRBV12-4 and TRBJ2-2; 9 bases map to TRBD1. With 5 bases clipped from V and 13 bases from J, the junction kept 5 bases outside the gene matches. CDR3 length: 12 amino acids. In DNA form, the CDR3 reads TGTGCCAGCAGTCAAGGGACAGGGAGGCTGTTTTTT. Amino acids: CASSQGTGRLFF.